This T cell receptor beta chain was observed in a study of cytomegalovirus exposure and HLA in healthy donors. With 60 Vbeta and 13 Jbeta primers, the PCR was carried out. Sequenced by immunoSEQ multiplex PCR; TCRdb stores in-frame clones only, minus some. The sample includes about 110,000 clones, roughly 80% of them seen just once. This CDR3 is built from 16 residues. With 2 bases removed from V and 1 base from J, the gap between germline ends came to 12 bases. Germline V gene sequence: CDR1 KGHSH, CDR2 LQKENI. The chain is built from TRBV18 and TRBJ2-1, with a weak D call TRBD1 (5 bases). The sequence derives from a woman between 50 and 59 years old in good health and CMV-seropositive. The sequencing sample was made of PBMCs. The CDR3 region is CASSPNAQGSYNEQFF. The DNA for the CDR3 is TGTGCCAGCTCACCAAATGCGCAGGGTTCCTACAATGAGCAGTTCTTC.